The clone carrying this T cell receptor beta chain came up a few times. This entry is derived from a study of blood T cell repertoires in COVID-19. The CDR3 is made up of 15 amino acids. Trimming cost V 3 bases and J 8 bases; bases outside gene matches: 8. Germline V gene lookup returns CDR1 SNHLY and CDR2 FYNNEI. Clones were read by immunoSEQ multiplex PCR, and TCRdb kept only the in-frame ones, dropping some. The top ten hold 3.5% to 5.5% of the sample, which has fewer than 300,000 clones, 80% to 90% seen once. The sequenced material came from PBMCs or T cells enriched from blood (not recorded which). The receptor was derived from a woman aged 30 to 39 who had recovered from COVID-19. The V and J genes are TRBV2 and TRBJ1-2; TRBD1 aligns across 11 bases. The CDR3 DNA reads as TGTGCCAGCAGTGAGGCTGGACAGGGGGCAGGAGGCTACACCTTC. It encodes CASSEAGQGAGGYTF.